There are many counts of the clone carrying this TCR beta chain. The entry originates in a study of breast tumors, draining lymph nodes, adjacent tissues. Each CDR3 protein gets one entry after TCRdb re-called the multiplex PCR reads with MiXCR. The sample shows roughly 100,000 distinct CDR3 sequences, more than 30% of them seen only once. The CDR3 has 18 amino acids. The V gene end was trimmed by 5 bases and the J gene end by 6 bases; junction bases not matched to a gene: 15. Germline-derived CDR1 and CDR2 are LNHDA and SQIVND (reference sequence). Breast cancer patients provided tissue from their axillary draining lymph nodes.

The sequence came from a female donor with breast cancer. Some clones in this sample may be carry-over from other donors' samples. The sample comprised axillary lymph node tissue. The chain has TRBV19 and TRBJ2-1, with 11 nucleotides matching TRBD1. CDR3 DNA: TGTGCCAGTAGTCAATATCCGCCGGGACAGGGGGTGCTCAATGAGCAGTTCTTC. Residues: CASSQYPPGQGVLNEQFF.